One sample yielded the 20 T cell receptor beta chains listed below, sequenced in a study of blood T cell repertoires in COVID-19. Measured with immunoSEQ multiplex PCR; TCRdb has only the in-frame clones, and not every one. The sample shows some 230,000 clones, roughly 89% of them seen only once. Sequencing input: peripheral blood. These receptor sequences come from a man between 25 and 39 years old who had recovered from COVID-19.

This sequence joins TRBV5-6 and TRBJ1-2; the D gene is possibly TRBD1 (5 bases). V was pared by 0 bases and J by 6 bases, with 15 bases between. The CDR3 loop spans 15 amino acids. The germline gives CDR1 SGHDT, CDR2 YYEEEE. As DNA, the CDR3 is TGTGCCAGCAGCTTGGCCGGAACCGGGGGTAATGGCTACACCTTC. Amino acids: CASSLAGTGGNGYTF.

The chain uses TRBV5-5 and TRBJ1-4, with 7 bases matching TRBD1. Germline CDR1 is SGHKS and CDR2 is YYEKEE (reference sequence). The CDR3 consists of 13 residues. The trim removed 10 bases at V and 4 bases at J, leaving 7 bases unmatched. The CDR3 loop reads CACGQAFNEKLFF. DNA for the CDR3: TGTGCCTGCGGACAGGCCTTTAATGAAAAACTGTTTTTT.

The chain recombines TRBV5-1 with TRBJ2-5; weak D call: TRBD1 (6 bases). From germline, CDR1 is SGHRS and CDR2 YFSETQ. The CDR3 sequence is 15 residues long. Trimming left V 4 bases short and J 0 bases short, with 13 bases between. The CDR3 sequence: CASSPPDRHQETQYF. As DNA, the CDR3 is TGCGCCAGCAGCCCGCCCGACAGGCACCAAGAGACCCAGTACTTC.

The gene calls are TRBV10-1 and TRBJ2-7; the match to TRBD1 covers 9 bases. The CDR3 contains 13 residues. V lost 4 bases, J lost 12 bases, and 10 bases stayed unmatched. Germline CDR1 and CDR2: WNHNN and SYGVQD (reference sequence). The CDR3 reads CASSAFGTGKLYF. The CDR3 region has the DNA TGCGCCAGCAGTGCGTTCGGGACAGGGAAACTGTACTTC.

This chain uses TRBV11-3 with TRBJ2-1, with TRBD2 as a possible D gene (6 bases). The CDR3 spans 15 residues. Between the trimmed V and J ends, which lost 5 bases and 4 bases, there was a span of 15 bases. Germline CDR1 SGHNT, CDR2 YENEEA. The CDR3 DNA sequence: TGTGCCAGCAGCCCAGGGCAGGGAGGTTACAATGAGCAGTTCTTC. As protein: CASSPGQGGYNEQFF.

With respect to this clone: Germline is not matched at one junction end, which may reflect a read error. V is TRBV6-1 and J is TRBJ2-1; 7 bases are a match to TRBD2. Germline CDR1 is MNHNS and CDR2 is SASEGT. The CDR3 is 12 amino acids. The CDR3 sequence is CASSKAGREQFF. The CDR3 nucleotides are TGTGCCAGCAGTAAAGCGGGGCGTGAGCAGTTCTTC.

This chain links TRBV5-1 with TRBJ2-5, with 7 positions matching TRBD2. CDR1 is SGHRS and CDR2 is YFSETQ in the germline V gene. V was clipped by 2 bases and J by 3 bases; unmatched bases: 4. CDR3 length: 14 amino acids. The CDR3 region is CASSFVGREETQYF. The CDR3 DNA is TGCGCCAGCAGCTTTGTAGGGAGGGAAGAGACCCAGTACTTC.

This clone occurred once. The chain couples TRBV19 to TRBJ1-4; perhaps TRBD1 as D (6 bases). The ends were cut back, 8 bases at V and 2 bases at J, with 15 bases in the middle. The germline V gene encodes CDR1 LNHDA and CDR2 SQIVND (reference sequence). The CDR3 runs 15 residues. The CDR3 DNA follows: TGTGCCAGTGACGAAGGGGGGGCGACTAATGAAAAACTGTTTTTT. This encodes CASDEGGATNEKLFF.

This clone has only one observation. The rearrangement links TRBV6-5 to TRBJ2-7; D is possibly TRBD2 (6 bases). Germline lookup yields CDR1 MNHEY and CDR2 SVGAGI. V was pared by 5 bases and J by 2 bases, with 13 bases between. There are 14 residues in the CDR3. For the CDR3, the DNA is TGTGCCAGCAGTCCCAGACTAGTCCCCTACGAGCAGTACTTC. This gives the protein CASSPRLVPYEQYF.

The CDR3 loop reads CASSQTGTSGSSTDTQYF. As DNA, the CDR3 is TGTGCCAGCAGCCAAACTGGGACTAGCGGGTCTAGCACAGATACGCAGTATTTT. This chain joins TRBV7-2 and TRBJ2-3, with TRBD2 identical over 12 bases. Germline lookup yields CDR1 SGHTA and CDR2 FQGNSA. CDR3 size: 18 residues. With V trimmed by 5 bases and J by 0 bases, 9 bases remained unmatched.

V gene TRBV19 combines with J gene TRBJ1-5; a weak D match, TRBD1 (6 bases). Germline loops: CDR1 LNHDA, CDR2 SQIVND (reference sequence). Trimming removed 4 bases at V and 4 bases at J, with 14 bases between. The CDR3 sequence is 15 residues long. CDR3 nucleotides: TGTGCCAGTAGTAGAAAGGGGGAGGGAAATCAGCCCCAGCATTTT. This sequence encodes CASSRKGEGNQPQHF.

The genes are TRBV18 and TRBJ2-5; 7 bases fit TRBD1. The length of the CDR3 is 15 residues. V lost 3 bases and J lost 5; bases outside the gene matches: 9. The germline V gene has CDR1 KGHSH and CDR2 LQKENI. This CDR3 reads CASSPDRPTRETQYF. The CDR3 bases are TGTGCCAGCTCACCGGACAGGCCGACCCGGGAGACCCAGTACTTC.

This clone has only a few counts. This chain links TRBV7-9 with TRBJ2-1, with D possibly matching TRBD1 (6 bases). V was pared by 5 bases and J by 2 bases, with 16 bases between. Looked up from germline, CDR1 is SEHNR and CDR2 is FQNEAQ (reference sequence). The length of the CDR3 is 16 residues. Here the CDR3 DNA reads TGTGCCAGCAGCGTTGATGGGACAAGAGCCTACAATGAGCAGTTCTTC. Translation: CASSVDGTRAYNEQFF.

CDR3 residues: CASSYSNSGQPSGYTF. CDR3 coding DNA: TGTGCCAGCAGTTACTCGAACTCGGGACAGCCCTCGGGCTACACCTTC. The rearrangement joins TRBV6-2 or TRBV6-3 to TRBJ1-2, with 7 bases that match TRBD1. Germline V gene sequence: CDR1 MNHEY, CDR2 SVGEGT. The CDR3 totals 16 residues. The V and J ends lost 0 bases and 8 bases, in that order; junction bases with no gene match: 12.

This chain joins TRBV7-9 and TRBJ1-2; D unclear. The ends were cut back, 1 base at V and 1 base at J, with 10 bases in the middle. There are 15 residues in the CDR3. Looked up from germline, CDR1 is SEHNR and CDR2 is FQNEAQ (reference sequence). CDR3 sequence (DNA): TGTGCCAGCAGCTTAGGGCGGGTGGATAACTATGGCTACACCTTC. It codes for CASSLGRVDNYGYTF.

The chain links TRBV7-9 to TRBJ1-2; D gene ambiguous. CDR1 and CDR2 (germline): SEHNR, FQNEAQ (reference sequence). V was shortened by 5 bases and J by 4 bases, with 17 bases between the two germline ends. The CDR3 consists of 15 residues. CDR3 in amino acids: CASSPQSSLLYGYTF. The CDR3 bases are TGTGCCAGCAGCCCCCAGTCGTCCTTGCTCTATGGCTACACCTTC.

The chain recombines TRBV19 with TRBJ1-1, with TRBD1 matching over 9 bases. Germline CDR1 and CDR2: LNHDA and SQIVND (reference sequence). The CDR3 sequence is 16 residues long. Trimming removed 3 bases from V and 2 bases from J; junction bases left unmatched: 7. CDR3 in amino acids: CASSITGTGYNTEAFF. CDR3 nucleotide sequence: TGTGCCAGTAGTATTACCGGGACAGGGTATAACACTGAAGCTTTCTTT.

The chain employs TRBV5-1 and TRBJ2-3; 7 bases are shared with TRBD2. Germline V gives CDR1 SGHRS, CDR2 YFSETQ. J was trimmed by 0 bases and V by 0 bases; bases with no gene match: 4. This CDR3 contains 16 residues. CDR3 residues: CASSLGLAESTDTQYF. CDR3 coding DNA: TGCGCCAGCAGCTTGGGGCTAGCGGAAAGCACAGATACGCAGTATTTT.

The chain is built from TRBV15 and TRBJ2-7; D may be TRBD2 (5 bases). Trimming took off 0 bases at V and 3 bases at J, with 12 bases between the two ends. CDR1 is LNHNV and CDR2 is YYDKDF in the germline V gene (reference sequence). The CDR3 runs to 15 residues. This CDR3 is CATSRDGGRNYEQYF. In DNA form, the CDR3 reads TGTGCCACCAGCAGAGATGGAGGCAGAAACTACGAGCAGTACTTC.

The chain has TRBV18 and TRBJ1-5, with 9 bases identical to TRBD1. V lost 2 bases and J lost 4; bases outside the gene matches: 0. CDR3 length: 14 residues. The germline CDR1 and CDR2 sequences are KGHSH and LQKENI. The CDR3: CASSPGTGNQPQHF. The CDR3 region has the DNA TGTGCCAGCTCACCAGGGACAGGGAATCAGCCCCAGCATTTT.